The source of this T cell receptor beta chain is a study of shared clonotypes between healthy human individuals. Study overall: A donor's plate count was three for CD4 naive and three for CD4 memory; CD8 naive had two and CD8 memory one.

Assay used: immunoSEQ multiplex PCR; TCRdb lists only in-frame clones, some missing. The sample has around 2,100,000 clones; about 94% are singletons. This clone was recorded only once. The CDR3 has 21 residues. CD45RO-negative, CCR7-positively selected cells formed the naive CD8 fraction, excluding terminally differentiated effector memory CD45RA+ cells. This clonotype originated in a man younger than 35 in good health. The chain combines TRBV21-1 with TRBJ2-5; the table's D call, TRBD1, was not checked against the DNA. TRBV21-1 counts as a pseudogene. Input material: naive CD8+ T cells sorted from blood. CDR3 bases: TGTGCCAGCAGCACACTAGACAAGGCCGGGGGACAGGTTTTAAGATTAGAGACCCAGTACTTC. It specifies CASSTLDKAGGQVLRLETQYF.